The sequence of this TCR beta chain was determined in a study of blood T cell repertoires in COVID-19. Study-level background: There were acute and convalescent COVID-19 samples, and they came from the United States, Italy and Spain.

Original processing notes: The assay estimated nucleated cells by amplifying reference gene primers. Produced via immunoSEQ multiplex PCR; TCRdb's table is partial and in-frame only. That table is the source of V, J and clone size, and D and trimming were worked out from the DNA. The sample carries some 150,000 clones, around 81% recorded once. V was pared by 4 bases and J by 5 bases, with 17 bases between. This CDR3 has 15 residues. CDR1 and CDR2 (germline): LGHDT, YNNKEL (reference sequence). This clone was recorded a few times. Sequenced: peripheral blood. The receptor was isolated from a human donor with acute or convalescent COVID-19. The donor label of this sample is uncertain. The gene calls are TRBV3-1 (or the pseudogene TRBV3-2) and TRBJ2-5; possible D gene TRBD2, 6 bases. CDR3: CASSLGQEGWETQYF. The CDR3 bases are TGTGCCAGCAGCCTCGGTCAGGAGGGGTGGGAGACCCAGTACTTC.